The 27 T cell receptor beta chains below were found in one sample sequenced in a study of monozygotic twins with inflammatory bowel disease. TCRdb reanalyzed the 5' RACE reads and collapses them to one entry per CDR3 protein, without DNA. This sample's table has fewer than 200,000 distinct CDR3 sequences. The sequencing sample was made of blood. These receptors all come from a human donor with ulcerative colitis or Crohn's disease, or a healthy co-twin of an affected twin (not recorded which).

V and J are TRBV12-3 or TRBV12-4 and TRBJ1-4. This CDR3 has 13 residues. CDR3 residues: CASSLLGDEKLFF.

The rearrangement uses TRBV14 and TRBJ2-2. The CDR3 runs 14 residues. Germline loops: CDR1 SGHDN, CDR2 FVKESK. The chain's CDR3 is CASSRRVNTGELFF.

The CDR3 loop reads CATSGYGTPGPQHF. The chain joins TRBV24-1 to TRBJ1-5; the TCRdb call, TRBD1, lacks DNA for checking. The germline V gene has CDR1 KGHDR and CDR2 SFDVKD. The CDR3 runs to 14 residues.

The J gene is TRBJ2-7, the V gene TRBV12-3 or TRBV12-4. The CDR3 loop spans 12 amino acids. CDR3 sequence: CASSASGYEQYF.

This chain connects TRBV29-1 to TRBJ2-2; TCRdb reports TRBD2, a call that lacks DNA to check it against. There are 14 residues in the CDR3. The germline gives CDR1 SQVTM, CDR2 ANQGSEA. CDR3 in amino acids: CSVAGGRRTGELFF.

The chain is built from TRBV5-1 and TRBJ2-1. CDR3 size: 12 residues. From germline, CDR1 is SGHRS and CDR2 YFSETQ. CDR3 amino acids: CASSFLSREQFF.

V gene TRBV9 combines with J gene TRBJ2-5; absent DNA, TCRdb's TRBD1 call cannot be checked. CDR1 is SGDLS, CDR2 YYNGEE, per germline. The CDR3 is 15 residues long. The CDR3 sequence: CASSLSGDLQETQYF. Full variable domain (remainder filled in from reference TRBV9 and TRBJ2-5): DSGVTQTPKHLITATGQRVTLRCSPRSGDLSVYWYQQSLDQGLQFLIQYYNGEERAKGNILERFSAQQFPDLHSELNLSSLELGDSALYFCASSLSGDLQETQYFGPGTRLLVL.

This chain's CDR3 is CASSETDGTYEQYF. V and J are TRBV9 and TRBJ2-7; TCRdb picks TRBD1, but there is no DNA to check that call. The CDR3 is 14 amino acids. Germline V gene sequence: CDR1 SGDLS, CDR2 YYNGEE.

The chain recombines TRBV18 with TRBJ1-1; the D gene TCRdb calls, TRBD1, cannot be checked with no DNA. The CDR3 spans 15 residues. The germline CDR1 and CDR2 sequences are KGHSH and LQKENI. The CDR3: CASSPRTGMDAEAFF. The full variable domain, in which reference TRBV18 and TRBJ1-1 provide the parts outside the CDR3, is NAGVMQNPRHLVRRRGQEARLRCSPMKGHSHVYWYRQLPEEGLKFMVYLQKENIIDESGMPKERFSAEFPKEGPSILRIQQVVRGDSAAYFCASSPRTGMDAEAFFGQGTRLTVV.

The CDR3 sequence: CASRNQIVTGTGNQPQHF. This chain connects TRBV9 to TRBJ1-5; absent DNA, TCRdb's TRBD1 call cannot be checked. The CDR3 covers 18 residues. Germline CDR1 SGDLS, CDR2 YYNGEE. The whole variable domain, filled in from reference TRBV9 and TRBJ1-5, reads DSGVTQTPKHLITATGQRVTLRCSPRSGDLSVYWYQQSLDQGLQFLIQYYNGEERAKGNILERFSAQQFPDLHSELNLSSLELGDSALYFCASRNQIVTGTGNQPQHFGDGTRLSIL.

The rearrangement uses TRBV29-1 and TRBJ2-3; without DNA, the TCRdb call of TRBD1 cannot be checked. The length of the CDR3 is 15 residues. CDR1 and CDR2 (germline): SQVTM, ANQGSEA. CDR3 sequence reads: CSVVWAFGATDTQYF.

The chain is built from TRBV10-3 and TRBJ1-6; TCRdb proposes TRBD1, but this gene call is untestable without DNA. This CDR3 comprises 17 residues. Germline V gene data show CDR1 as ENHRY and CDR2 as SYGVKD. CDR3 loop: CAISESYGGPRNSPLHF.

V gene TRBV20-1 combines with J gene TRBJ2-7. The CDR3 contains 13 residues. CDR1 DFQATT and CDR2 SNEGSKA come from the germline V gene (reference sequence). The CDR3 loop reads CSARMAVGDEQYF.

The V call is TRBV5-1, the J call TRBJ2-3; TCRdb names TRBD2, which stays unverified in the absence of DNA. The germline V gene encodes CDR1 SGHRS and CDR2 YFSETQ. The CDR3 is 14 residues long. The CDR3 region is CASSLDSGSVTQYF.

The chain employs TRBV29-1 and TRBJ2-7; TCRdb returns TRBD2, unconfirmable since there is no DNA. Germline values: CDR1 SQVTM, CDR2 ANQGSEA. The CDR3 consists of 15 residues. The CDR3 here is CSVEDGSTSTEEQYF.

The chain carries TRBV10-1 and TRBJ2-7; TCRdb's D call, TRBD2, is unchecked because there is no DNA. The CDR3 spans 14 residues. Per the germline V gene, CDR1 is WNHNN and CDR2 is SYGVQD (reference sequence). The CDR3 spells CASSEWGRPYEQYF.

The gene calls are TRBV20-1 and TRBJ1-4. Germline CDR1 reads DFQATT; CDR2 reads SNEGSKA (reference sequence). The CDR3 contains 15 residues. CDR3 sequence reads: CSARDQRTDNEKLFF.

V gene TRBV6-5 combines with J gene TRBJ2-7; TCRdb designates TRBD1, a call that cannot be tested without DNA. The CDR3 runs to 16 residues. Germline V gene lookup returns CDR1 MNHEY and CDR2 SVGAGI. CDR3 region: CASSYSGTLSSYEQYF.

The chain recombines TRBV7-2 with TRBJ1-1; checking the TCRdb D call of TRBD1 is not possible without DNA. Germline V lookup: CDR1 SGHTA, CDR2 FQGNSA. This CDR3 is 16 amino acids long. CDR3 region: CASSLHFIPGGTEAFF.

V and J are TRBV7-8 and TRBJ2-1; TCRdb picks TRBD1, but there is no DNA to check that call. Germline CDR1 is SGHVS and CDR2 is FQNEAQ. The CDR3 has 14 residues. The chain's CDR3 is CASRWAGGNNEQFF.

The V gene is TRBV11-2, the J gene TRBJ2-1; TCRdb returns TRBD1, unconfirmable since there is no DNA. The CDR3 runs 14 residues. The V gene's germline CDR1 is SGHAT and CDR2 FQNNGV. The CDR3 sequence is CASSQGQVEGEQFF. The variable domain in full, completed from reference TRBV11-2 and TRBJ2-1, reads EAGVAQSPRYKIIEKRQSVAFWCNPISGHATLYWYQQILGQGPKLLIQFQNNGVVDDSQLPKDRFSAERLKGVDSTLKIQPAKLEDSAVYLCASSQGQVEGEQFFGPGTRLTVL.

The chain joins TRBV5-5 to TRBJ2-7. Germline CDR1 is SGHKS and CDR2 is YYEKEE (reference sequence). This CDR3 has 15 residues. CDR3 protein: CASSLVARRTYEQYF.

The chain links TRBV20-1 to TRBJ2-3. Germline V lookup: CDR1 DFQATT, CDR2 SNEGSKA (reference sequence). This CDR3 spans 13 amino acids. CDR3 sequence: CSASRTSTDTQYF.

The chain has TRBV18 and TRBJ1-6; TCRdb reports TRBD1, a call that lacks DNA to check it against. In germline, CDR1 is KGHSH, CDR2 LQKENI. The CDR3 extends over 12 amino acids. The CDR3 sequence: CAAGAPGSPLHF.

CDR3 protein: CASSYKLVGTDTQYF. The rearrangement joins TRBV6-5 to TRBJ2-3. The germline gives CDR1 MNHEY, CDR2 SVGAGI. This CDR3 has 15 residues.

This sequence joins TRBV20-1 and TRBJ2-4. Looked up from germline, CDR1 is DFQATT and CDR2 is SNEGSKA (reference sequence). This CDR3 spans 15 amino acids. This CDR3 is CSARDRDILRNIQYF.

The chain couples TRBV7-9 to TRBJ2-1. Germline CDR1 reads SEHNR; CDR2 reads FQNEAQ (reference sequence). This CDR3 spans 11 amino acids. CDR3 residues: CASSALSEQFF.